The 13 T cell receptor beta chains presented below share a single source sample, sequenced in a study of human T cells and chemical hapten exposure. Each CDR3 protein gets one entry after TCRdb re-called the RACE reads with MiXCR. The sample carries a few hundred thousand distinct CDR3 sequences, around 5.5% recorded once. Time point indicated: pre-sensitization, week 0. The treatment is: therapeutic diphenylcyclopropenone sensitization with weekly scalp DPC. Source: whole blood, taken in connection with sensitization to the hapten diphenylcyclopropenone (DPC). These receptors came from a young woman with alopecia areata. Some clones in this sample may be carry-over from other donors' samples.

This clonotype has a handful of counts. The chain uses TRBV6-2 or TRBV6-3 and TRBJ2-4; no definite D call. Germline-derived CDR1 and CDR2 are MNHEY and SVGEGT. The ends were cut back, 2 bases at V and 0 bases at J, with 14 bases in the middle. The CDR3 covers 17 residues. The CDR3 protein is CASSYPKALRAKNIQYF. CDR3 DNA sequence: TGTGCCAGCAGTTACCCCAAGGCCCTTCGAGCCAAAAACATTCAGTACTTC.

The V call is TRBV7-2, the J call TRBJ1-1; D remains ambiguous. Germline loops: CDR1 SGHTA, CDR2 FQGNSA. Trimming removed 5 bases from V and 1 base from J, with 14 bases in between. This CDR3 has 15 residues. CDR3 bases: TGTGCCAGCAGCCCAAGAGACGCGGCGAACACTGAAGCTTTCTTT. It is translated as CASSPRDAANTEAFF. The variable domain in full, with the rest retrieved from reference TRBV7-2 and TRBJ1-1, is GAGVSQSPSNKVTEKGKDVELRCDPISGHTALYWYRQSLGQGLEFLIYFQGNSAPDKSGLPSDRFSAERTGGSVSTLTIQRTQQEDSAVYLCASSPRDAANTEAFFGQGTRLTVV.

The sample holds a few counts of this clonotype. The V gene is TRBV7-9, the J gene TRBJ1-2, with TRBD1 as a possible D gene (6 bases). The CDR3 loop spans 14 amino acids. Trimming took off 4 bases at V and 2 bases at J, with 11 bases between the two ends. The V gene's germline CDR1 is SEHNR and CDR2 FQNEAQ (reference sequence). Written as DNA, the CDR3 is TGTGCCAGCAGCTCAGGGGCCGGCAACTATGGCTACACCTTC. It translates to CASSSGAGNYGYTF.

This clonotype was observed a handful of times. The chain links TRBV7-3 to TRBJ2-5; 9 nucleotides agree with TRBD1. After removal of 0 bases from V and 2 bases from J, the junction contained 7 bases not matched to a gene. This CDR3 region has 17 residues. CDR1 is SGHTA, CDR2 FQGTGA, per germline. Written as DNA, the CDR3 is TGTGCCAGCAGCTTAACCCCCCTGGGGACAGGGCAAGAGACCCAGTACTTC. Amino acid sequence: CASSLTPLGTGQETQYF.

This clonotype was seen many times. The chain links TRBV6-1 to TRBJ2-2; D unclear. Germline V gives CDR1 MNHNS, CDR2 SASEGT. V was pared by 0 bases and J by 5 bases, with 10 bases between. The CDR3 is 15 amino acids. Here the CDR3 DNA reads TGTGCCAGCAGTGAAGCGGATCTTTCGACCGGGGAGCTGTTTTTT. It is translated as CASSEADLSTGELFF.

This clonotype has ten or more counts. The chain is built from TRBV7-6 and TRBJ2-3, with TRBD2 as a possible D gene (5 bases). Trimming pared 5 bases from V and 6 bases from J, leaving 15 bases between. The germline V gene encodes CDR1 SGHVS and CDR2 FNYEAQ. The CDR3 sequence is 14 residues long. CDR3 region: CASSRSVGPDTQYF. CDR3 DNA sequence: TGTGCCAGCAGCCGTAGCGTGGGCCCCGATACGCAGTATTTT.

In this sample, this clonotype turned up a few times. This chain links TRBV7-9 with TRBJ2-4; no firm D call. V was shortened by 4 bases and J by 0 bases, with 10 bases between the two germline ends. The CDR3 extends over 15 amino acids. Germline V gene data show CDR1 as SEHNR and CDR2 as FQNEAQ (reference sequence). CDR3 in amino acids: CASSSLNLAKNIQYF. The CDR3 DNA reads TGTGCCAGCAGCTCACTAAACCTAGCCAAAAACATTCAGTACTTC.

This clonotype was seen ten or more times. The chain recombines TRBV13 with TRBJ2-7; 10 bases are shared with TRBD2. V was pared by 3 bases and J by 2 bases, with 10 bases of the junction left unmatched. Germline V lookup: CDR1 PRHDT, CDR2 FYEKMQ (reference sequence). CDR3 length equals 17 residues. The CDR3 protein is CASSLGGGLAGAYEQYF. The CDR3 bases are TGTGCCAGCAGCTTGGGCGGTGGGCTAGCGGGGGCCTACGAGCAGTACTTC.

J is TRBJ2-3 and V is TRBV11-3, with 7 positions matching TRBD2. Germline CDR1 is SGHNT and CDR2 is YENEEA. The length of the CDR3 is 14 residues. With V trimmed by 7 bases and J by 6 bases, 10 bases remained unmatched. For the CDR3, the DNA is TGTGCCAGCACCGCGGGGGTGGGGTCGGATACGCAGTATTTT. Protein: CASTAGVGSDTQYF.

This clonotype was seen many times. The chain recombines TRBV9 with TRBJ2-2; D is uncertain. Germline assignment: CDR1 SGDLS and CDR2 YYNGEE. Trimming removed 5 bases from V and 6 bases from J, with 17 bases in between. The CDR3 is 15 amino acids. This CDR3 is CASRSAPMVAGELFF. As DNA, the CDR3 is TGTGCCAGCAGGTCCGCACCCATGGTCGCCGGGGAGCTGTTTTTT. Supplemented by reference TRBV9 and TRBJ2-2, the full variable domain reads DSGVTQTPKHLITATGQRVTLRCSPRSGDLSVYWYQQSLDQGLQFLIQYYNGEERAKGNILERFSAQQFPDLHSELNLSSLELGDSALYFCASRSAPMVAGELFFGEGSRLTVL.

This clonotype was counted at least ten times. This chain links TRBV29-1 with TRBJ1-3; maybe TRBD1 (6 bases). Germline V gene data show CDR1 as SQVTM and CDR2 as ANQGSEA. V lost 6 bases to trimming and J lost 0 bases, with 9 bases between them. The length of the CDR3 is 13 residues. This CDR3 is CSVGQISGNTIYF. CDR3 coding DNA: TGCAGCGTCGGACAGATCTCTGGAAACACCATATATTTT.

This clonotype was recorded at least ten times. The genes are TRBV27 and TRBJ1-1; TRBD1 is a possible D gene (6 bases). Germline-derived CDR1 and CDR2 are MNHEY and SMNVEV (reference sequence). V lost 1 base to trimming and J lost 9 bases, with 12 bases between them. This CDR3 has 13 amino acids. CDR3 bases: TGTGCCAGCAGTTTATGGGGGCAGGACAAAGCTTTCTTT. This translates into CASSLWGQDKAFF.

Concerning this clonotype itself: A much larger clone differs by one base, so this may be a read error. The conserved final phenylalanine or tryptophan is absent from the CDR3, which likely points to a read error. The J gene is TRBJ1-1, the V gene TRBV27; a possible D gene is TRBD1 (5 bases). This CDR3 has 14 residues. CDR1 is MNHEY and CDR2 is SMNVEV in the germline V gene (reference sequence). Trimming took 3 bases from V and 4 from J, leaving 12 bases between them. DNA of the CDR3: TGTGCCAGCAGTTTCGGAGGTGGGGGCACTGAAGCTTTCCTT. Amino acid sequence: CASSFGGGGTEAFL.